The T cell receptor beta chain under discussion was sequenced for a study of T cells in Graves' hyperthyroidism and ophthalmopathy. General study points: Ophthalmopathy, as predicted by the model, came a median around 7 months after the prediction.

From RNA transcripts, TCR beta CDR3 regions were amplified. The TCR CDR3 first-round RT-PCR relied on the HTBI primer set. Each CDR3 protein gets one entry after TCRdb re-called the multiplex PCR reads with MiXCR. The data show 270,000 or so distinct CDR3 sequences, approximately 26% seen once. The CDR3 consists of 15 residues. V was cut by 4 bases and J by 5 bases, with 18 bases left in between. From germline, CDR1 is MDHEN and CDR2 SYDVKM. Worth noting for this clonotype: Its specificity is unknown.

The sequenced material came from blood. The V call is TRBV28, the J call TRBJ2-7; D ambiguous. The receptor's source is a man between 40 and 49 years old with Graves' hyperthyroidism that later progressed to Graves' ophthalmopathy. CDR3 nucleotide sequence: TGTGCCAGCAGTTGGATTGACACAGCAAGAAACGAGCAGTACTTC. Protein product: CASSWIDTARNEQYF.